The 31 T cell receptor beta chains listed next were all sequenced from one sample in a study of beta chain features in type 1 diabetes (dated by TCRdb to 2016 to 2019). Library prep was done by the immunoSEQ multiplex PCR assay. The High Capacity cDNA Reverse Transcription Kit was used to reverse transcribe all of the isolated RNA, meaning that expressed TCRB transcripts were what got sequenced. TCRdb obtained this table from immuneACCESS and retained in-frame rearrangements with V and J assigned. These tables miss some clones; where compared with another copy, unresolved V genes account for less than half of the shortfall, and the remainder is unexplained. In this sample the table shows about 620,000 clones, around 15% of which occur a single time. In total, the top ten clones hold 0.093% of the sample. The material sequenced was naive CD4+ T cells from blood. The sample's cell subset or site label, in plain terms: true naive CD4+ T cells. These receptors were collected from a man aged 18 to 35 in good health.

In regard to this clone: Additional DNA sequences in this sample encode the identical CDR3. V and J are TRBV28 and TRBJ1-4, with a possible D match to TRBD1 (5 bases). With 3 bases removed from V and 0 bases from J, the gap between germline ends came to 5 bases. Germline V gene data show CDR1 as MDHEN and CDR2 as SYDVKM. The CDR3 length is 14 residues. In DNA, the CDR3 is TGTGCCAGCAGTTTGGGGGCAACTAATGAAAAACTGTTTTTT. This encodes CASSLGATNEKLFF.

The chain couples TRBV7-2 to TRBJ2-5, with 11 bases aligning to TRBD2. From germline, CDR1 is SGHTA and CDR2 FQGNSA. V shed 6 bases and J 1 base; nucleotides not matched to a gene: 4. CDR3 length equals 15 residues. The CDR3 reads CASRSGTSGQETQYF. The CDR3, as DNA: TGTGCCAGCAGGTCCGGGACTAGCGGCCAAGAGACCCAGTACTTC.

CDR3 DNA sequence: TGCGCCAGCAGCCCCCTGACAGGAACGAACACCGGGGAGCTGTTTTTT. Translation gives CASSPLTGTNTGELFF. The V and J genes are TRBV5-1 and TRBJ2-2, with D tentatively TRBD1 (6 bases). V shed 4 bases and J shed 0 bases, with 13 bases lying between them. Germline V gene lookup returns CDR1 SGHRS and CDR2 YFSETQ. This CDR3 contains 16 residues.

This clone was counted between two and nine times. V and J are TRBV28 and TRBJ2-3; 7 bases agree with TRBD2. The CDR3 runs 15 residues. CDR1 is MDHEN and CDR2 is SYDVKM in the germline V gene. V trimming: 5 bases; J trimming: 5 bases; junction bases outside the gene matches: 10. The CDR3 sequence is CASSPHAGVGDTQYF. The CDR3 nucleotides read TGTGCCAGCAGTCCCCATGCGGGAGTCGGAGATACGCAGTATTTT. Variable domain in full (rest from reference TRBV28 and TRBJ2-3): DVKVTQSSRYLVKRTGEKVFLECVQDMDHENMFWYRQDPGLGLRLIYFSYDVKMKEKGDIPEGYSVSREKKERFSLILESASTNQTSMYLCASSPHAGVGDTQYFGPGTRLTVL.

In its sample, this clone was seen a few times. The rearrangement joins TRBV4-3 to TRBJ2-1; 11 positions agree with TRBD2. The CDR3 loop spans 16 amino acids. Germline V lookup: CDR1 LGHNA, CDR2 YSLEER. V shed 0 bases, J shed 9 bases, and the junction held 7 bases outside the gene matches. CDR3 residues: CASSQDPGLAAREQFF. The CDR3 nucleotides are TGCGCCAGCAGCCAAGATCCGGGACTAGCGGCTCGTGAGCAGTTCTTC.

This clone was seen a few times. The J gene is TRBJ1-3, the V gene TRBV4-2; no reliable D call. Germline CDR1 LGHNA, CDR2 YNFKEQ. The V end lost 3 bases, the J end lost 0 bases, and 9 bases lay between the germline ends. The CDR3 is made up of 15 amino acids. Written as DNA, the CDR3 is TGTGCCAGCAGCCACGGGCAGTCCTCTGGAAACACCATATATTTT. Translated, it gives CASSHGQSSGNTIYF.

This chain links TRBV5-6 with TRBJ2-5, with a weak D call TRBD1 (6 bases). V gave up 3 bases and J gave up 2 bases, with 8 bases separating them. The length of the CDR3 is 13 residues. Germline values: CDR1 SGHDT, CDR2 YYEEEE. Written as DNA, the CDR3 is TGTGCCAGCAGCTGGCAGGGGCAAGAGACCCAGTACTTC. Protein product: CASSWQGQETQYF.

The CDR3, as DNA: TGTGCCAGCCGCCCGACTAGCGGGAGACTCAATGAGCAGTTCTTC. This sequence encodes CASRPTSGRLNEQFF. The rearrangement uses TRBV11-2 and TRBJ2-1; 12 bases align to TRBD2. The trim removed 8 bases at V and 6 bases at J, leaving 8 bases unmatched. Germline V CDR1 and CDR2: SGHAT, FQNNGV. The CDR3 has 15 residues.

The V and J genes are TRBV28 and TRBJ2-5; D call uncertain. The CDR3 sequence is 16 residues long. Trimming removed 6 bases from V and 2 bases from J, with 19 bases in between. The germline V gene encodes CDR1 MDHEN and CDR2 SYDVKM. The CDR3: CASSPHVGSGQETQYF. In DNA form, the CDR3 reads TGTGCCAGCAGCCCTCACGTAGGGTCCGGTCAAGAGACCCAGTACTTC.

This clone has only a few counts. This rearrangement joins TRBV5-8 to TRBJ2-1; possibly TRBD2 for D (5 bases). The CDR3 runs to 14 residues. CDR1 is SGHTS, CDR2 YDEGEE, per germline. Between the trimmed V and J ends, which lost 1 base and 6 bases, there was a span of 11 bases. CDR3 in amino acids: CASSLQTNSNEQFF. CDR3 nucleotides: TGTGCCAGCAGCTTGCAGACTAACTCCAATGAGCAGTTCTTC.

The chain is built from TRBV5-4 and TRBJ2-7; 8 bases match TRBD1. The CDR3 sequence is 15 residues long. Germline assignment: CDR1 SGHNT and CDR2 YYREEE (reference sequence). V lost 4 bases and J lost 4; bases outside the gene matches: 10. The CDR3 DNA sequence: TGTGCCAGCAGCGTTCTAGGGACAGGAGAATACGAGCAGTACTTC. Amino acids: CASSVLGTGEYEQYF. The full variable domain, rest sourced from reference TRBV5-4 and TRBJ2-7, is ETGVTQSPTHLIKTRGQQVTLRCSSQSGHNTVSWYQQALGQGPQFIFQYYREEENGRGNFPPRFSGLQFPNYSSELNVNALELDDSALYLCASSVLGTGEYEQYFGPGTRLTVT.

This clone was seen a few times. The genes are TRBV2 and TRBJ1-2; weak D call: TRBD1 (6 bases). Germline lookup yields CDR1 SNHLY and CDR2 FYNNEI. The CDR3 sequence is 15 residues long. V gave up 8 bases and J gave up 2 bases, with 18 bases separating them. The CDR3 sequence: CASCFNRVPNYGYTF. CDR3 DNA: TGTGCCAGCTGTTTTAACAGGGTTCCCAACTATGGCTACACCTTC.

The chain recombines TRBV15 with TRBJ1-6; 8 nucleotides line up with TRBD1. V lost 4 bases and J lost 6; bases outside the gene matches: 5. Germline CDR1 LNHNV, CDR2 YYDKDF (reference sequence). The CDR3 sequence is 15 residues long. The CDR3 protein is CATSTEDRANSPLHF. The DNA for the CDR3 is TGTGCCACCAGCACAGAGGACAGGGCTAATTCACCCCTCCACTTT.

This clone was observed a handful of times. The rearrangement links TRBV4-3 to TRBJ2-1; 14 bases map to TRBD2. Trimming at V came to 1 base and at J to 3 bases, leaving 8 bases not matched to a gene. The CDR3 runs 19 residues. Germline V gene data show CDR1 as LGHNA and CDR2 as YSLEER. CDR3 nucleotides: TGCGCCAGCAGCCAAGTCCCGGGACTAGCGGGGGCGAACTACAATGAGCAGTTCTTC. It is translated as CASSQVPGLAGANYNEQFF.

This clone has only a few counts. CDR3: CATRWARDEQYF. CDR3 nucleotide sequence: TGTGCCACCCGTTGGGCCCGCGACGAGCAGTACTTC. This rearrangement joins TRBV6-6 to TRBJ2-7, with D unclear. CDR1 and CDR2 (germline): MNHNY, SVGAGI (reference sequence). This CDR3 comprises 12 residues. Trimming left V 10 bases short and J 5 bases short, with 15 bases between.

The chain is built from TRBV6-6 and TRBJ2-7, with unresolved D. The V gene lost 0 bases and the J gene lost 0 bases, with 9 bases spanning the gap. This CDR3 has 15 amino acids. Germline V gene lookup returns CDR1 MNHNY and CDR2 SVGAGI (reference sequence). The DNA of the CDR3 is TGTGCCAGCAGTTACTCTCAGCAAAACTCCTACGAGCAGTACTTC. Translation gives CASSYSQQNSYEQYF.

This clone was seen repeatedly, ten times or more. Sequence at one end of the junction differs from germline and may be a read error. V usage is TRBV25-1 and J usage is TRBJ1-1; possible D gene TRBD1, 6 bases. Germline V gives CDR1 MGHDK, CDR2 SYGVNS. The CDR3 runs to 14 residues. CDR3 sequence reads: CASSETGLFSEPSF. The DNA for the CDR3 is TGTGCCAGCAGTGAGACAGGCCTTTTTAGCGAACCGTCGTTT.

J is TRBJ2-7 and V is TRBV19, with D uncertain. This CDR3 has 15 amino acids. The V gene's germline CDR1 is LNHDA and CDR2 SQIVND (reference sequence). The V end lost 5 bases, the J end lost 2 bases, and 16 bases lay between the germline ends. The CDR3 here is CASSQDRLGTYEQYF. DNA of the CDR3: TGTGCCAGTAGTCAGGATCGTTTGGGGACCTACGAGCAGTACTTC.

The V and J genes are TRBV7-2 and TRBJ2-5; no definite D call. This CDR3 region has 11 residues. CDR1 and CDR2 from the germline V gene are SGHTA and FQGNSA. V was shortened by 2 bases and J by 6 bases, with 4 bases between the two germline ends. CDR3 DNA sequence: TGTGCCAGCAGCTTACAGAAGACCCAGTACTTC. Its translation is CASSLQKTQYF.

This clone was observed at least ten times. DNA of the CDR3: TGTGCCATCAGTGTCAGGGAGGGTCGAGATACGCAGTATTTT. Translation gives CAISVREGRDTQYF. The rearrangement uses TRBV10-3 and TRBJ2-3, with 7 bases lining up with TRBD2. The germline CDR1 and CDR2 sequences are ENHRY and SYGVKD. J was trimmed by 5 bases and V by 4 bases; bases with no gene match: 6. The CDR3 is 14 amino acids.

V is TRBV7-2 and J is TRBJ2-7, with D possibly being TRBD1 (5 bases). V lost 5 bases to trimming and J lost 7 bases, with 15 bases between them. This CDR3 is built from 13 residues. The germline V gene has CDR1 SGHTA and CDR2 FQGNSA. The CDR3 DNA follows: TGTGCCAGCAGCCCTTCAGGGTCGGGTGAGCAGTACTTC. It yields the protein CASSPSGSGEQYF.

The chain carries TRBV6-5 and TRBJ2-4; D is undetermined. Germline CDR1 reads MNHEY; CDR2 reads SVGAGI. The CDR3 is made up of 15 amino acids. Trimming removed 6 bases at V and 0 bases at J, with 12 bases between. As DNA, the CDR3 is TGTGCCAGCAGCGCATATGTTCTAGCCAAAAACATTCAGTACTTC. Translation: CASSAYVLAKNIQYF.

The chain has TRBV6-4 and TRBJ2-1, with TRBD2 matching 8 bases. This CDR3 is built from 15 residues. Trimming took 5 bases from V and 4 from J; bases not matched to a gene: 7. Germline CDR1 MRHNA, CDR2 SNTAGT. The CDR3 is CASSPGTSGYNEQFF. The DNA of the CDR3 is TGTGCCAGCAGTCCCGGGACTAGTGGATACAATGAGCAGTTCTTC.

This clone has only a few counts. The rearrangement links TRBV10-3 to TRBJ2-3; 7 bases agree with TRBD1. The CDR3 runs to 15 residues. Looked up from germline, CDR1 is ENHRY and CDR2 is SYGVKD. V trimming: 4 bases; J trimming: 2 bases; junction bases outside the gene matches: 6. CDR3 sequence reads: CAISASGTATDTQYF. The CDR3 region has the DNA TGTGCCATCAGTGCCTCCGGGACAGCCACAGATACGCAGTATTTT.

This clone was observed a single time. Additional DNA sequences in this sample encode the identical CDR3. The CDR3 loop reads CASSYSSGSGTDTQYF. In DNA form, the CDR3 reads TGTGCCAGCAGTTACTCTAGCGGGAGTGGCACAGATACGCAGTATTTT. The chain joins TRBV6-5 to TRBJ2-3; 9 nucleotides agree with TRBD2. The V gene end was trimmed by 0 bases and the J gene end by 1 base; junction bases not matched to a gene: 2. In germline, CDR1 is MNHEY, CDR2 SVGAGI. The CDR3 length is 16 residues.

The table lists this clone with a few counts. This rearrangement joins TRBV7-2 to TRBJ1-2; D is unresolved. CDR1 SGHTA and CDR2 FQGNSA come from the germline V gene. V was shortened by 5 bases and J by 8 bases, with 9 bases between the two germline ends. The CDR3 extends over 11 amino acids. The chain's CDR3 is CASSLMGGYTF. CDR3 nucleotide sequence: TGTGCCAGCAGCCTTATGGGCGGCTACACCTTC.

This clone was counted a few times. The rearrangement uses TRBV19 and TRBJ1-4; possible D gene TRBD1, 6 bases. The CDR3 length is 15 residues. Germline values: CDR1 LNHDA, CDR2 SQIVND (reference sequence). V was pared by 3 bases and J by 4 bases, with 12 bases between. The DNA for the CDR3 is TGTGCCAGTAGTATCTCCGGACAGCTTAATGAAAAACTGTTTTTT. It specifies CASSISGQLNEKLFF.

This clone turned up a few times. The rearrangement joins TRBV10-2 to TRBJ1-2; D gene uncertain. CDR1 and CDR2 (germline): WSHSY, SAAADI. The V end was cut by 0 bases, the J end by 8 bases, with 7 bases between. The CDR3 sequence is 12 residues long. CDR3 sequence: CASSESRRGYTF. In DNA, the CDR3 is TGCGCCAGCAGTGAGTCCCGGCGGGGCTACACCTTC.

The V call is TRBV7-2, the J call TRBJ2-7; 10 positions agree with TRBD2. Germline CDR1 and CDR2: SGHTA and FQGNSA. V lost 5 bases, J lost 5 bases, and 6 bases stayed unmatched. The CDR3 covers 14 residues. Here the CDR3 DNA reads TGTGCCAGCAGCCGCCCTAGCGGGAGAAACGAGCAGTACTTC. Protein sequence: CASSRPSGRNEQYF.

The chain combines TRBV30 with TRBJ2-6; maybe TRBD1 (8 bases). Trimming shortened V by 3 bases and J by 0 bases, and 18 bases separated the two germline ends. Germline CDR1 is GTSNPN and CDR2 is SVGIG (reference sequence). This CDR3 is built from 18 residues. CDR3 region: CAWRFYRGGSSGANVLTF. CDR3 sequence (DNA): TGTGCCTGGAGATTCTACAGGGGGGGCAGCTCTGGGGCCAACGTCCTGACTTTC.

The rearrangement joins TRBV9 to TRBJ1-1; possible D gene TRBD1, 5 bases. Germline V gene lookup returns CDR1 SGDLS and CDR2 YYNGEE. This CDR3 is 16 amino acids long. V was clipped by 4 bases and J by 0 bases, with 16 bases between them. The CDR3 DNA is TGTGCCAGCAGCCCCGCGCAGGGCAGCCTGAACACTGAAGCTTTCTTT. Its translation: CASSPAQGSLNTEAFF.